The entry below describes one TCR beta chain. Its specificity is unknown. Via the markers CD45RO/CCR7/CD25/CD127/CD95/CD27, stem cell-like memory, regulatory, central memory and naive CD4+ cells were sorted. Germline CDR1 MDHEN, CDR2 SYDVKM. The CDR3 is 15 amino acids. V gave up 3 bases and J gave up 1 base; unmatched junction bases: 4. The sample is drawn from a study of beta chain features in type 1 diabetes. Study-wide results and caveats: Junctions at VDJ sites from type 1 diabetes patients had fewer insertions and more deletions. Significant though moderate, a shortening of TCRB CDR3s appeared in all four CD4+ subsets of Type 1 diabetes patients. Within patients, naive, central memory and Treg TCRB repertoires seemed more similar than within healthy donors.

Expressed TCRB transcripts were sequenced after all isolated RNA was converted to cDNA. Only in-frame clones appear in the TCRdb table, and some are missing; sequencing was by immunoSEQ multiplex PCR. Among about 280,000 clones, approximately 16% were seen once, and the ten largest hold less than 0.02%. The receptor was derived from a man aged 18 to 30 with type 1 diabetes. Sequenced sample: naive CD4+ T cells from blood. The rearrangement uses TRBV28 and TRBJ2-7, with 9 bases fitting TRBD1. The CDR3 reads CASSFAGQGSYEQYF. The DNA of the CDR3 is TGTGCCAGCAGTTTCGCGGGACAGGGATCCTACGAGCAGTACTTC.